Listed below are T cell receptor beta chains from one sample, sequenced in a study of breast tumors, draining lymph nodes, adjacent tissues. A single record per CDR3 protein comes from TCRdb applying MiXCR to the multiplex PCR reads. The sample holds nearly 200,000 distinct CDR3 sequences; approximately 33% are singletons and the top ten take about 4.3%. The sequencing sample was made of axillary lymph node tissue. The receptors come from a female donor with breast cancer. Some clones in this sample may be carry-over from other donors' samples. The CDR3 runs from the conserved cysteine through the conserved F or W. Fields, in order: D gene, J gene, V gene, clone size, CDR3 DNA, CDR3 protein. A D gene is named only where the DNA matches it firmly. Clone sizes are given selectively: once, few, many, or a class where the clone is expanded.

>.|TRBJ2-5|TRBV28|few
TGTGCCAGCAGGCCTGGAGGTTCCCAAGAGACCCAGTACTTC
CASRPGGSQETQYF
>.|TRBJ1-6|TRBV7-2|many
TGTGCCAGCAGCTACAGGACAGCCCGAGACTCACCCCTCCACTTT
CASSYRTARDSPLHF
>TRBD1|TRBJ2-7|TRBV6-6|few
TGTGCCAGCAGACAGACAGGGACAAACGCCTACGAGCAGTACTTC
CASRQTGTNAYEQYF
>TRBD1|TRBJ2-7|TRBV5-1|many
TGCGCCAGCAGCTGGGGACAGGGGGTTTACGAGCAGTACTTC
CASSWGQGVYEQYF
>TRBD1|TRBJ2-2|TRBV20-1|many
TGCAGTGCTAGTAGACAGGGTCGGGCCGGGGAGCTGTTTTTT
CSASRQGRAGELFF
>TRBD1|TRBJ1-3|TRBV6-1|.
TGTGCCAGCAGTAGAGGGACAGCTTTCTATGGCTACACCATATATTTT
CASSRGTAFYGYTIYF
>TRBD1|TRBJ1-1|TRBV7-9|.
TGTGCCAGCAGCCCCTGGACAGGGCCCTTCAACACTGAACCTTTCTTT
CASSPWTGPFNTEPFF
>TRBD1|TRBJ2-3|TRBV10-3|once
TGTGCCATCAGTCGGACAGGGGAGAAGGATGAGCAGTATTTT
CAISRTGEKDEQYF
>.|TRBJ2-1|TRBV12-3/TRBV12-4|many
TGTGCCAGCAGTTCTCGGGGGATCAATGAGCAGTTCTTC
CASSSRGINEQFF
>TRBD2|TRBJ2-2|TRBV2|many
TGTGCCAGCAGCCTCTTGGGGGGGAGTAACACCGGGGAGCTGTTTTTT
CASSLLGGSNTGELFF
>.|TRBJ1-2|TRBV19|.
TGTGCTAGTAGTATAGGCCCAGATACCTATGGCTACACCTTC
CASSIGPDTYGYTF
>TRBD1|TRBJ1-1|TRBV7-2|.
TGTGCCAGCAGCAGGGACAGGGGGCTTAAGGAAACTGAAGCTTTCTTT
CASSRDRGLKETEAFF
>.|TRBJ1-2|TRBV13|many
TGTGCCAGCAGCCCATACGCCAGAGCGGGTAACTACACCTTC
CASSPYARAGNYTF
>.|TRBJ1-5|TRBV6-2/TRBV6-3|few
TGTGCCAGCAGGCCCCTCCTCTGGGGAGGAGGTCAGCCCCAGCATTTT
CASRPLLWGGGQPQHF
>TRBD1|TRBJ2-6|TRBV30|many
TGTGCTTACAGGGGATTTAGCTCTGGGGCCAACGTCCTGACTTTC
CAYRGFSSGANVLTF
>TRBD1|TRBJ2-2|TRBV7-8|many
TGTGCCAGCAGCTTAGGACAGGGGCTGAACACCGGGGAGCTGTTTTTT
CASSLGQGLNTGELFF
>TRBD2|TRBJ2-1|TRBV7-3|many
TGTGCCAGCAGCCCAGGAGGTAGCGGGGCCGGAAAGTTCTTC
CASSPGGSGAGKFF
>TRBD2|TRBJ2-5|TRBV3-1|many
TGTGCCAGCAGCCAAGATAGACTAGCGGGGGTCCCCTTAGAGACCCAGTACTTC
CASSQDRLAGVPLETQYF
>.|TRBJ1-2|TRBV28|many
TGTGCCAGCAGTCCACCTCTAATACGGAACTATGGCTACACCTTC
CASSPPLIRNYGYTF
>TRBD1|TRBJ2-2|TRBV5-1|many
TGCGCCAGCAGCTTACAGGGGGCGAGAACCGGGGAGCTGTTTTTT
CASSLQGARTGELFF